Listed here are 4 T cell receptor beta chains from one sample, sequenced in a study of blood T cell repertoires in COVID-19 (dated by TCRdb to about 2020). The protocol used for the library was the immunoSEQ multiplex PCR assay. TCRdb took this table from immuneACCESS and kept in-frame rearrangements with V and J called. Such tables lack part of the clones; where checked against another copy, unresolved V genes explain under half of the gap, and the rest is unexplained. For this sample there are 190,000 or so clones; over 80% appear just once. The top ten clonotypes cover 0.9% to 0.95% of the sample. Sequencing was performed on peripheral blood. The receptor set was obtained from a man aged 60 to 69 with COVID-19, enrolled during active disease.

This clone was recorded once. The chain has TRBV18 and TRBJ1-3, with a possible D match to TRBD1 (5 bases). The V end lost 3 bases, the J end lost 3 bases, and 9 bases lay between the germline ends. This CDR3 is 14 amino acids long. CDR1 is KGHSH and CDR2 is LQKENI in the germline V gene. CDR3 sequence (DNA): TGTGCCAGCTCACCGGGAGGGGTTGGAAACACCATATATTTT. Protein product: CASSPGGVGNTIYF. Looking up the rest from reference TRBV18 and TRBJ1-3 gives the full variable domain: NAGVMQNPRHLVRRRGQEARLRCSPMKGHSHVYWYRQLPEEGLKFMVYLQKENIIDESGMPKERFSAEFPKEGPSILRIQQVVRGDSAAYFCASSPGGVGNTIYFGEGSWLTVV.

The chain joins TRBV3-1 (or the pseudogene TRBV3-2) to TRBJ1-2; D is unclear. The CDR3 has 13 residues. Per the germline V gene, CDR1 is LGHDT and CDR2 is YNNKEL (reference sequence). Trimming shortened V by 4 bases and J by 2 bases, and 8 bases separated the two germline ends. CDR3: CASSLAENYGYTF. The CDR3 DNA follows: TGTGCCAGCAGCCTGGCGGAGAACTATGGCTACACCTTC.

The V gene is TRBV28, the J gene TRBJ2-7; TRBD2 matches 7 bases. CDR1 is MDHEN, CDR2 SYDVKM, per germline. J gave up 4 bases and V 7 bases, and 10 bases lay outside the gene matches. The CDR3 totals 14 residues. The CDR3 protein is CASIGTTGPYEQYF. CDR3 nucleotide sequence: TGTGCCAGCATCGGGACTACGGGACCTTACGAGCAGTACTTC.

This chain connects TRBV5-1 to TRBJ1-5; no clear D gene. The V end lost 4 bases, the J end lost 3 bases, and 14 bases lay between the germline ends. This CDR3 has 15 residues. Germline V gives CDR1 SGHRS, CDR2 YFSETQ. CDR3 sequence reads: CASSPEGSFNQPQHF. CDR3 nucleotide sequence: TGCGCCAGCAGCCCGGAGGGCAGTTTCAATCAGCCCCAGCATTTT.